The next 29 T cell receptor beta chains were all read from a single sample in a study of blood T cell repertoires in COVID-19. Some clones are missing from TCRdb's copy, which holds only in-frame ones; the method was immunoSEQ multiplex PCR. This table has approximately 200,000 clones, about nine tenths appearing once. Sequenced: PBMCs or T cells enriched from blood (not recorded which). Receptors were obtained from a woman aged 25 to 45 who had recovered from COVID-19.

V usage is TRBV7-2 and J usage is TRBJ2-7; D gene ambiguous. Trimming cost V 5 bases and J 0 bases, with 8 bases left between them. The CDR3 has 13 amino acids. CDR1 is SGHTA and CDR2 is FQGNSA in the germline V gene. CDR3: CASSPPSSYEQYF. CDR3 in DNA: TGTGCCAGCAGCCCGCCCAGCTCCTACGAGCAGTACTTC.

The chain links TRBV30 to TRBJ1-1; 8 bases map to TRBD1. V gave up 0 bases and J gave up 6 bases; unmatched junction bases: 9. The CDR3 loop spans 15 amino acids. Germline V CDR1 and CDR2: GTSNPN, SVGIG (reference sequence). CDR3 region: CAWSVAGQGVAEAFF. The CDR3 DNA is TGTGCCTGGAGTGTCGCTGGACAGGGAGTGGCTGAAGCTTTCTTT.

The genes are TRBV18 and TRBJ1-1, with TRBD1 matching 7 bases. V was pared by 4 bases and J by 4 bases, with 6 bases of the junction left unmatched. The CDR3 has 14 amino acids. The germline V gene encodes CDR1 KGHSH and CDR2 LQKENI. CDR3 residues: CASSRADRVTEAFF. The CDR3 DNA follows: TGTGCCAGCTCACGAGCCGACAGGGTCACTGAAGCTTTCTTT.

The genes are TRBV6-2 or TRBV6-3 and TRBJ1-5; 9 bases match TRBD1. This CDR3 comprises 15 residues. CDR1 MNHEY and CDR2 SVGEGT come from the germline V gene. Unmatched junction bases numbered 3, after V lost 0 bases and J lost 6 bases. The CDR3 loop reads CASSYSNRGPQPQHF. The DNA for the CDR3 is TGTGCCAGCAGTTACTCGAACAGGGGGCCTCAGCCCCAGCATTTT.

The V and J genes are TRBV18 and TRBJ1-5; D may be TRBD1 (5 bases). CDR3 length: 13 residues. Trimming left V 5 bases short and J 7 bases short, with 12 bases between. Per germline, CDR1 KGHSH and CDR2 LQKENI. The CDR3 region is CASSYDSGQPQHF. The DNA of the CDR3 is TGTGCCAGCTCATACGACTCAGGGCAGCCCCAGCATTTT. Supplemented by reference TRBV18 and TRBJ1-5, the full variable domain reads NAGVMQNPRHLVRRRGQEARLRCSPMKGHSHVYWYRQLPEEGLKFMVYLQKENIIDESGMPKERFSAEFPKEGPSILRIQQVVRGDSAAYFCASSYDSGQPQHFGDGTRLSIL.

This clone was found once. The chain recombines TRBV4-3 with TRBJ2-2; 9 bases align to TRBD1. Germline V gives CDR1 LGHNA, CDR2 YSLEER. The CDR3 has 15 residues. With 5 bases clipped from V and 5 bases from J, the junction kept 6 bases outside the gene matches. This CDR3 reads CASSERTGVTGELFF. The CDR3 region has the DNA TGCGCCAGCAGCGAACGGACAGGGGTGACCGGGGAGCTGTTTTTT.

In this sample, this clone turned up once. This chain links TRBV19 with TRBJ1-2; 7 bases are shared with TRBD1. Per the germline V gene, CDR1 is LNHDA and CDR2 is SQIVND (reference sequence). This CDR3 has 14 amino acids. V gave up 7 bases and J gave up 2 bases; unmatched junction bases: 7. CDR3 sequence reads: CASKGRGLNYGYTF. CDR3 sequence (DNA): TGTGCCAGTAAGGGCAGGGGGTTGAACTATGGCTACACCTTC.

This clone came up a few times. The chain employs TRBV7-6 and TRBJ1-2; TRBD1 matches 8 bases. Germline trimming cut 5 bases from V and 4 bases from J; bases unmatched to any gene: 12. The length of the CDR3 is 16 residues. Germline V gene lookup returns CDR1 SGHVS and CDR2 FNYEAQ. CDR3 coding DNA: TGTGCCAGCAGCCTCCCGACAGGGGCGGGGGTCTATGGCTACACCTTC. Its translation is CASSLPTGAGVYGYTF.

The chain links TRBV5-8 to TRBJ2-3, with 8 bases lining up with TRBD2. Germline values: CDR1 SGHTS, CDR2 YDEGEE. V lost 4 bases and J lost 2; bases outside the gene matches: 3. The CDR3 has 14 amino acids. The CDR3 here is CASSRGGSTDTQYF. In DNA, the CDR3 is TGTGCCAGCAGCCGGGGGGGGTCCACAGATACGCAGTATTTT.

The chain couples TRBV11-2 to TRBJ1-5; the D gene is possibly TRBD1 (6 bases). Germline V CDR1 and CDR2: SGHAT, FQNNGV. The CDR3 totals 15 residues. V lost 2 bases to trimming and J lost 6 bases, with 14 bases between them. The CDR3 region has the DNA TGTGCCAGCAGCTTAAATTCAGGGGTGGGTCAGCCCCAGCATTTT. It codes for CASSLNSGVGQPQHF.

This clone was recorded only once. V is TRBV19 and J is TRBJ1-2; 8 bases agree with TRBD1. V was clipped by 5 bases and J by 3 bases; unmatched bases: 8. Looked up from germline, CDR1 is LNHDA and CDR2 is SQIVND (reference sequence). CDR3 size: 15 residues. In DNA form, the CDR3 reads TGTGCCAGTAGTCGGACAGGGCTCGGGGACTATGGCTACACCTTC. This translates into CASSRTGLGDYGYTF.

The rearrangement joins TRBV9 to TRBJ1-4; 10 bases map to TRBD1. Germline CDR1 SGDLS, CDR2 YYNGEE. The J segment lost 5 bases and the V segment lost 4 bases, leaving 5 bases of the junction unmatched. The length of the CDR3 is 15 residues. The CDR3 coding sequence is TGTGCCAGCAGCCCCCGGGACAGGGGAAATGAAAAACTGTTTTTT. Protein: CASSPRDRGNEKLFF.

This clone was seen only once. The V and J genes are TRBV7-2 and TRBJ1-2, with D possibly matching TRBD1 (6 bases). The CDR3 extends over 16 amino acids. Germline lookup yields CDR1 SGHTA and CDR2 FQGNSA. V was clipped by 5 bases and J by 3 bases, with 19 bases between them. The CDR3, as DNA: TGTGCCAGCAGCACCGGGCGCCTGGGGGCGGACTATGGCTACACCTTC. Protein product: CASSTGRLGADYGYTF.

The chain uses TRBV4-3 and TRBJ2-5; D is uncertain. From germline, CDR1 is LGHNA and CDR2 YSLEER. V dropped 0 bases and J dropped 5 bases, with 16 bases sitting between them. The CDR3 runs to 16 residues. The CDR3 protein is CASSQDHGLVVETQYF. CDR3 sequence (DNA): TGCGCCAGCAGCCAAGACCATGGCCTAGTCGTGGAGACCCAGTACTTC.

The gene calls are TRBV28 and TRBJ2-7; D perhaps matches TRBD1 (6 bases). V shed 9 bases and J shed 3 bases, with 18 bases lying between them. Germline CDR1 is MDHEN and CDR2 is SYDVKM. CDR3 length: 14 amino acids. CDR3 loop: CASETGSGYYEQYF. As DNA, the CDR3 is TGTGCCAGTGAAACAGGGTCCGGTTACTACGAGCAGTACTTC. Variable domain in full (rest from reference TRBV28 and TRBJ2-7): DVKVTQSSRYLVKRTGEKVFLECVQDMDHENMFWYRQDPGLGLRLIYFSYDVKMKEKGDIPEGYSVSREKKERFSLILESASTNQTSMYLCASETGSGYYEQYFGPGTRLTVT.

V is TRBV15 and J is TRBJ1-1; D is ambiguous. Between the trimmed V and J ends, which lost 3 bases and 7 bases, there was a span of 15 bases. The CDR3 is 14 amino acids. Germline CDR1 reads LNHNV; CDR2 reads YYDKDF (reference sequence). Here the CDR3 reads CATSSSGIGLEAFF. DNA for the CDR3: TGTGCCACCAGCAGCAGCGGGATTGGACTTGAAGCTTTCTTT.

The CDR3: CASSLASGATYEQYF. CDR3 nucleotide sequence: TGTGCCAGCAGCTTGGCTAGCGGAGCGACCTACGAGCAGTACTTC. This sequence joins TRBV7-9 and TRBJ2-7; TRBD2 matches 7 bases. Germline V gives CDR1 SEHNR, CDR2 FQNEAQ (reference sequence). This CDR3 is built from 15 residues. V shed 3 bases and J 2 bases; nucleotides not matched to a gene: 7.

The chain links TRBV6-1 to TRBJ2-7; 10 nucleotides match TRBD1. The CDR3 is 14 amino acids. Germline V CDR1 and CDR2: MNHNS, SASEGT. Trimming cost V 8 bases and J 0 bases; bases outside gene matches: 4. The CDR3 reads CASAGQGVSYEQYF. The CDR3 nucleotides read TGTGCCAGCGCCGGACAGGGGGTCTCCTACGAGCAGTACTTC.

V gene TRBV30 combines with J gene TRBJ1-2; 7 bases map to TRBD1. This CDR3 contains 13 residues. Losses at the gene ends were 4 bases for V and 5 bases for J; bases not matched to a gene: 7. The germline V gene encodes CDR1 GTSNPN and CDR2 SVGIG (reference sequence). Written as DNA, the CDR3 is TGTGCCTGGATCCGAGACAGGGTATATGGCTACACCTTC. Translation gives CAWIRDRVYGYTF.

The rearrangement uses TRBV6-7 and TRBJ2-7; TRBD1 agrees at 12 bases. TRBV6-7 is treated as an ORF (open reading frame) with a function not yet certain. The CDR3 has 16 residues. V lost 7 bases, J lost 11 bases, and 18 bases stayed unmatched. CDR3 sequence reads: CASTDPGTGGPGGKYF. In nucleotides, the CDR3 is TGTGCCAGCACCGACCCCGGGACAGGGGGCCCCGGGGGCAAGTACTTC.

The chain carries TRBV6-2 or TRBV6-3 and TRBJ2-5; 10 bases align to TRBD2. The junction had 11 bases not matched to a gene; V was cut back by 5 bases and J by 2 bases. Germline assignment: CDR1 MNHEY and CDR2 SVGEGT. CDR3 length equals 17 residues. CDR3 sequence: CASSRGAGGVWQETQYF. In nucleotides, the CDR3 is TGTGCCAGCAGTCGCGGAGCGGGAGGGGTCTGGCAAGAGACCCAGTACTTC.

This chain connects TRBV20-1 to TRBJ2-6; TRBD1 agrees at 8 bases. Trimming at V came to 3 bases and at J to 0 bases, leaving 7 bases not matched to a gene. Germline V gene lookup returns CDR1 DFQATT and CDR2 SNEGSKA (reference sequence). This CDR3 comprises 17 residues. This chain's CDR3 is CSASPGGVGSGANVLTF. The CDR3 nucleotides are TGCAGTGCTAGTCCAGGGGGCGTGGGCTCTGGGGCCAACGTCCTGACTTTC.

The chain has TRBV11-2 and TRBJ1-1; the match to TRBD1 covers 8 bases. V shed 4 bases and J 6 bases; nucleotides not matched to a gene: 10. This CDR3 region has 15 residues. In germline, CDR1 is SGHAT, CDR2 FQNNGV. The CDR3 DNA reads TGTGCCAGCAGCTACAGCAGGGGGCTAGCTTCTGAAGCTTTCTTT. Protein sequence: CASSYSRGLASEAFF.

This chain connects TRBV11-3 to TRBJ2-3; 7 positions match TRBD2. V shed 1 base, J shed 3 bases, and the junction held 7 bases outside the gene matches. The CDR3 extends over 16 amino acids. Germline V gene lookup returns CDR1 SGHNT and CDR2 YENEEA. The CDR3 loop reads CASSLGGGSNTDTQYF. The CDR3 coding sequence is TGTGCCAGCAGCTTAGGCGGCGGGAGTAATACAGATACGCAGTATTTT. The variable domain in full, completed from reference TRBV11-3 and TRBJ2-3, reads EAGVVQSPRYKIIEKKQPVAFWCNPISGHNTLYWYLQNLGQGPELLIRYENEEAVDDSQLPKDRFSAERLKGVDSTLKIQPAELGDSAVYLCASSLGGGSNTDTQYFGPGTRLTVL.

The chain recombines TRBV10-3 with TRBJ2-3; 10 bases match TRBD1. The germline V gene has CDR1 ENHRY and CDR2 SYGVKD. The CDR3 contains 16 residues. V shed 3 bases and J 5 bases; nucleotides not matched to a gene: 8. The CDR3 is CAISDAGTGAGDTQYF. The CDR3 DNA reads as TGTGCCATCAGTGACGCCGGGACAGGGGCAGGAGATACGCAGTATTTT.

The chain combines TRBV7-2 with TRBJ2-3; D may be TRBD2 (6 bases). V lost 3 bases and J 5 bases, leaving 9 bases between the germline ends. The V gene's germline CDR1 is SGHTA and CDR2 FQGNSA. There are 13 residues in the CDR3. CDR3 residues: CASSFLALDTQYF. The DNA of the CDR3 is TGTGCCAGCAGCTTTCTAGCGTTAGATACGCAGTATTTT. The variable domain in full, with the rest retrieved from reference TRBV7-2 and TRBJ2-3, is GAGVSQSPSNKVTEKGKDVELRCDPISGHTALYWYRQSLGQGLEFLIYFQGNSAPDKSGLPSDRFSAERTGGSVSTLTIQRTQQEDSAVYLCASSFLALDTQYFGPGTRLTVL.

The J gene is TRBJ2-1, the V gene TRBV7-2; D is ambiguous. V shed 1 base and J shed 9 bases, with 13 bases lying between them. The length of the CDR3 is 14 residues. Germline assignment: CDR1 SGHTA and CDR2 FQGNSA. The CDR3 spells CASSLDVTSGEQFF. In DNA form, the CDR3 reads TGTGCCAGCAGCTTAGATGTGACCTCGGGTGAGCAGTTCTTC.

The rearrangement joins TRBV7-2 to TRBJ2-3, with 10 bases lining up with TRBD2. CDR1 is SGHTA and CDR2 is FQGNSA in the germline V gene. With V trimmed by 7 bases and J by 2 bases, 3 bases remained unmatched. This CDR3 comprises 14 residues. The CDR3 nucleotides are TGTGCCAGCACGAGCGGGGGGGCCACAGATACGCAGTATTTT. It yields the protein CASTSGGATDTQYF.

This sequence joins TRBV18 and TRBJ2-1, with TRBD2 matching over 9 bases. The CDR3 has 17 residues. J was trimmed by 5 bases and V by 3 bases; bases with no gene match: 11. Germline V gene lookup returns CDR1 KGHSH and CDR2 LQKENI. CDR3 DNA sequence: TGTGCCAGCTCACCCCCTGGGCGGGAGGGCCTGAACAATGAGCAGTTCTTC. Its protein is CASSPPGREGLNNEQFF. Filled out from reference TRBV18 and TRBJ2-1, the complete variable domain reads NAGVMQNPRHLVRRRGQEARLRCSPMKGHSHVYWYRQLPEEGLKFMVYLQKENIIDESGMPKERFSAEFPKEGPSILRIQQVVRGDSAAYFCASSPPGREGLNNEQFFGPGTRLTVL.